Only a few counts were recorded for the clone carrying this TCR beta chain. This sample is part of a study of regulatory T cells in long-lasting Graves disease. About the research overall: The term persistent Graves' disease signified upward of 5 years on antithyroid drugs with positive TSH receptor antibodies.

From germline, CDR1 is LGHDT and CDR2 YNNKEL (reference sequence). V was trimmed by 4 bases and J by 3 bases, leaving 18 bases between them. The CDR3 is 16 amino acids. Researchers made TCR beta libraries by using iRepertoire HTBI primers and running Arm-PCR on CDR3 regions. Under the authors' procedure: Segment identification across samples yielded around 64 TRBV and more than twelve TRBJ segments. From the multiplex PCR reads, TCRdb called clonotypes with MiXCR, one entry per CDR3 protein. TCRdb's processing, not the authors', yielded these V and J calls. Of about 290,000 distinct CDR3 sequences in the sample, more than 20% were seen once. Time point denoted: persistent/refractory GD, antithyroid drugs over 5 years with positive TRAb. There was RNA extracted from PBMCs, and the TCR library was made from it. It was American Thyroid Association guidelines that determined Graves' disease diagnosis. EDTA tubes were used for drawing about 9 milliliters of peripheral blood.

The material was peripheral blood mononuclear cells (PBMCs), obtained when the disease was refractory, from a patient treated with antithyroid drugs. The TCR sequence derives from a female donor with Graves disease. V is TRBV3-1 and J is TRBJ1-2; a possible D gene is TRBD1 (5 bases). The CDR3 DNA reads as TGTGCCAGCAGCCCTCGGTTCCAGGGTACGGACTATGGCTACACCTTC. It codes for CASSPRFQGTDYGYTF.